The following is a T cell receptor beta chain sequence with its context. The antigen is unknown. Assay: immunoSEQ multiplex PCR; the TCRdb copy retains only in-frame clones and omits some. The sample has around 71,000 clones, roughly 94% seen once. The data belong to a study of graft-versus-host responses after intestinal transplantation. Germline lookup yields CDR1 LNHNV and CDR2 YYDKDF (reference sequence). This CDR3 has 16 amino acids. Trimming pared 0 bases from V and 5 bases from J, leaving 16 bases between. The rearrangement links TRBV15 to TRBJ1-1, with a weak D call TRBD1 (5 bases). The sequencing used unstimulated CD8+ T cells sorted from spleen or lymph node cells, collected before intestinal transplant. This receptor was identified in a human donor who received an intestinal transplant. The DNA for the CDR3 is TGTGCCACCAGCAGAGATTGGCGGGGCGAAGGTACTGAAGCTTTCTTT. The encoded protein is CATSRDWRGEGTEAFF. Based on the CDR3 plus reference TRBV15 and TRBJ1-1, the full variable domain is DAMVIQNPRYQVTQFGKPVTLSCSQTLNHNVMYWYQQKSSQAPKLLFHYYDKDFNNEADTPDNFQSRRPNTSFCFLDIRSPGLGDTAMYLCATSRDWRGEGTEAFFGQGTRLTVV.